A selection of T cell receptor beta chains follows, all from one sample in a study of CD8 T cells in ankylosing spondylitis. TCRdb analysed the 5' RACE reads with MiXCR anew, one entry per CDR3 protein. The repertoire holds 40,000 or so distinct CDR3 sequences, with approximately 3% as singletons. Sequencing was performed on blood, either unsorted or a sorted T cell fraction (not recorded which). These receptors were taken from a male donor with ankylosing spondylitis or in good health (not recorded which). CDR3s include the opening cysteine and the closing phenylalanine or tryptophan. D genes are given only for firm matches. The size entry is marked missing in some rows and otherwise reads once, few, many or a size class.

clone size	D gene	J gene	V gene	CDR3 protein	CDR3 DNA
many	NA	TRBJ2-1	TRBV9	CASSPNGRVYNEQFF	TGTGCCAGCAGCCCGAATGGGCGGGTCTACAATGAGCAGTTCTTC
many	NA	TRBJ1-2	TRBV6-5	CAIEGANYGYTF	TGTGCCATAGAGGGAGCTAACTATGGCTACACCTTC
many	NA	TRBJ2-6	TRBV9	CASRLGAGENGANVLTF	TGTGCCAGCAGGTTAGGGGCAGGGGAAAATGGGGCCAACGTCCTGACTTTC
many	NA	TRBJ2-1	TRBV9	CASSDLVGVGNEQFF	TGTGCCAGCAGCGACCTGGTGGGAGTGGGGAATGAGCAGTTCTTC
many	NA	TRBJ2-2	TRBV9	CASSVNVGVGPGELFF	TGTGCCAGCAGCGTTAATGTAGGGGTGGGCCCCGGGGAGCTGTTTTTT
many	NA	TRBJ2-5	TRBV9	CASSASSGPQETQYF	TGTGCCAGCAGCGCCTCAAGCGGGCCCCAAGAGACCCAGTACTTC
many	NA	TRBJ1-1	TRBV9	CASSSVGTFGTEAFF	TGTGCCAGCAGCTCCGTTGGGACCTTTGGCACTGAAGCTTTCTTT
many	TRBD2	TRBJ2-1	TRBV9	CASSAFPLAGNRELVFF	TGTGCCAGCAGCGCCTTCCCTCTAGCGGGCAACAGGGAACTCGTTTTCTTC
many	NA	TRBJ2-1	TRBV9	CASSVVPLDNEQFF	TGTGCCAGCAGCGTAGTCCCCTTAGACAATGAGCAGTTCTTC
many	NA	TRBJ2-2	TRBV9	CASSVGLPPVAGELFF	TGTGCCAGCAGCGTAGGACTCCCCCCGGTGGCCGGGGAGCTGTTTTTT
many	TRBD1	TRBJ2-4	TRBV9	CASSVGGQGAAKNIQYF	TGTGCCAGCAGCGTAGGTGGGCAGGGGGCTGCCAAAAACATTCAGTACTTC
many	NA	TRBJ2-3	TRBV9	CASTPRGEADTQYF	TGTGCCAGCACCCCTAGGGGGGAGGCAGATACGCAGTATTTT
many	TRBD1	TRBJ2-1	TRBV9	CASGWDSYNEQFF	TGTGCCAGCGGATGGGACAGCTACAATGAGCAGTTCTTC
many	NA	TRBJ2-1	TRBV9	CASSVDGSRPEQFF	TGTGCCAGCAGCGTAGACGGATCCCGCCCTGAGCAGTTCTTC
medium-sized	TRBD1	TRBJ2-1	TRBV9	CASSVDPGQAYDEQFF	TGTGCCAGCAGCGTGGATCCGGGACAGGCTTATGATGAGCAGTTCTTC
many	NA	TRBJ1-1	TRBV9	CASSVGRVPSVTEAFF	TGTGCCAGCAGCGTAGGAAGGGTGCCCTCCGTCACTGAAGCTTTCTTT
many	NA	TRBJ2-5	TRBV9	CASSRRSVQETQYF	TGTGCCAGCAGCCGACGCAGCGTACAAGAGACCCAGTACTTC
many	NA	TRBJ2-1	TRBV9	CASSPRGGAGLNEQFF	TGTGCCAGCAGCCCCCGAGGCGGGGCGGGGTTAAATGAGCAGTTCTTC
many	NA	TRBJ2-2	TRBV9	CASSVAQGDTGELFF	TGTGCCAGCAGCGTAGCACAGGGCGACACCGGGGAGCTGTTTTTT
many	TRBD2	TRBJ2-2	TRBV9	CASSVAGGNTGELFF	TGTGCCAGCAGCGTAGCGGGGGGGAACACCGGGGAGCTGTTTTTT
many	NA	TRBJ2-2	TRBV9	CASSLTGTANTGELFF	TGTGCCAGCAGCCTCACAGGGACCGCGAACACCGGGGAGCTGTTTTTT
many	NA	TRBJ2-5	TRBV9	CASSVEQGETQYF	TGTGCCAGCAGCGTAGAGCAGGGAGAGACCCAGTACTTC
many	NA	TRBJ1-5	TRBV9	CASSVTGDSNQPQHF	TGTGCCAGCAGCGTTACGGGCGATAGCAATCAGCCCCAGCATTTT
NA	TRBD2	TRBJ2-1	TRBV9	CASSEGLAGVGSYNEQFF	TGTGCCAGCAGCGAGGGACTAGCGGGAGTGGGGTCTTACAATGAGCAGTTCTTC
many	NA	TRBJ2-3	TRBV9	CASSTSGGSSTDTQYF	TGTGCCAGCAGTACCTCAGGAGGGTCCAGCACAGATACGCAGTATTTT
many	TRBD1	TRBJ2-3	TRBV9	CASSVGGQGLDTQYF	TGTGCCAGCAGCGTAGGGGGACAGGGACTAGATACGCAGTATTTT
few	NA	TRBJ2-2	TRBV9	CASSPNRGTGELFF	TGTGCCAGCAGCCCGAACAGAGGCACCGGGGAGCTGTTTTTT
many	NA	TRBJ2-1	TRBV9	CASSVVPEGEQFF	TGTGCCAGCAGCGTAGTGCCCGAGGGTGAGCAGTTCTTC
many	TRBD2	TRBJ2-3	TRBV9	CASSVTSGGTDTQYF	TGTGCCAGCAGCGTGACTAGCGGGGGAACAGATACGCAGTATTTT
many	TRBD2	TRBJ2-3	TRBV9	CASSVATSGGGTDTQYF	TGTGCCAGCAGCGTAGCTACTAGCGGGGGCGGCACAGATACGCAGTATTTT
many	TRBD2	TRBJ2-3	TRBV9	CASSVSAELAGTGTQYF	TGTGCCAGCAGCGTCTCGGCGGAACTAGCGGGGACGGGTACGCAGTATTTT
many	NA	TRBJ2-2	TRBV9	CASSVDREFGELFF	TGTGCCAGCAGCGTAGACAGGGAGTTCGGGGAGCTGTTTTTT
many	TRBD2	TRBJ2-1	TRBV9	CASSPLGGVGANEQFF	TGTGCCAGCAGCCCCCTGGGAGGGGTAGGGGCCAATGAGCAGTTCTTC
many	NA	TRBJ2-1	TRBV9	CASSVTGSGNEQFF	TGTGCCAGCAGCGTAACAGGATCAGGCAATGAGCAGTTCTTC
many	NA	TRBJ1-1	TRBV9	CASSATPFTSGSTEAFF	TGTGCCAGCAGCGCGACCCCATTCACCTCGGGAAGCACTGAAGCTTTCTTT
few	TRBD1	TRBJ2-3	TRBV9	CASSVGGGLYMNTQYF	TGTGCCAGCAGCGTAGGAGGGGGCCTTTACATGAATACGCAGTATTTT
many	NA	TRBJ2-2	TRBV9	CASSVGVNTGELFF	TGTGCCAGCAGCGTAGGAGTGAACACCGGGGAGCTGTTTTTT
many	TRBD1	TRBJ2-5	TRBV9	CASSVETGGPQETQYF	TGTGCCAGCAGCGTAGAGACAGGGGGTCCGCAAGAGACCCAGTACTTC
few	NA	TRBJ2-1	TRBV9	CASSVDPTAYNEQFF	TGTGCCAGCAGCGTAGATCCCACGGCCTACAATGAGCAGTTCTTC
many	NA	TRBJ1-6	TRBV9	CASSPRPGDRSSSYNSPLHF	TGTGCCAGCAGCCCAAGACCGGGTGACAGATCGAGCTCCTATAATTCACCCCTCCACTTT
many	NA	TRBJ2-2	TRBV9	CASRGHSTGELFF	TGTGCCAGCAGGGGACACTCCACCGGGGAGCTGTTTTTT
many	TRBD1	TRBJ1-2	TRBV9	CASSVGQGAYYGYTF	TGTGCCAGCAGCGTAGGACAGGGGGCATACTATGGCTACACCTTC
few	TRBD2	TRBJ2-2	TRBV9	CASSGRVAGWDTGELFF	TGTGCCAGCAGCGGGAGAGTAGCGGGTTGGGACACCGGGGAGCTGTTTTTT
many	NA	TRBJ2-3	TRBV9	CASSVAQVSTDTQYF	TGTGCCAGCAGCGTAGCACAGGTCAGCACAGATACGCAGTATTTT
many	NA	TRBJ2-2	TRBV9	CASSVAQSFGELFF	TGTGCCAGCAGCGTAGCTCAATCTTTCGGGGAGCTGTTTTTT
many	NA	TRBJ2-5	TRBV9	CASSATGIPQETQYF	TGTGCCAGCAGCGCTACAGGAATCCCTCAAGAGACCCAGTACTTC